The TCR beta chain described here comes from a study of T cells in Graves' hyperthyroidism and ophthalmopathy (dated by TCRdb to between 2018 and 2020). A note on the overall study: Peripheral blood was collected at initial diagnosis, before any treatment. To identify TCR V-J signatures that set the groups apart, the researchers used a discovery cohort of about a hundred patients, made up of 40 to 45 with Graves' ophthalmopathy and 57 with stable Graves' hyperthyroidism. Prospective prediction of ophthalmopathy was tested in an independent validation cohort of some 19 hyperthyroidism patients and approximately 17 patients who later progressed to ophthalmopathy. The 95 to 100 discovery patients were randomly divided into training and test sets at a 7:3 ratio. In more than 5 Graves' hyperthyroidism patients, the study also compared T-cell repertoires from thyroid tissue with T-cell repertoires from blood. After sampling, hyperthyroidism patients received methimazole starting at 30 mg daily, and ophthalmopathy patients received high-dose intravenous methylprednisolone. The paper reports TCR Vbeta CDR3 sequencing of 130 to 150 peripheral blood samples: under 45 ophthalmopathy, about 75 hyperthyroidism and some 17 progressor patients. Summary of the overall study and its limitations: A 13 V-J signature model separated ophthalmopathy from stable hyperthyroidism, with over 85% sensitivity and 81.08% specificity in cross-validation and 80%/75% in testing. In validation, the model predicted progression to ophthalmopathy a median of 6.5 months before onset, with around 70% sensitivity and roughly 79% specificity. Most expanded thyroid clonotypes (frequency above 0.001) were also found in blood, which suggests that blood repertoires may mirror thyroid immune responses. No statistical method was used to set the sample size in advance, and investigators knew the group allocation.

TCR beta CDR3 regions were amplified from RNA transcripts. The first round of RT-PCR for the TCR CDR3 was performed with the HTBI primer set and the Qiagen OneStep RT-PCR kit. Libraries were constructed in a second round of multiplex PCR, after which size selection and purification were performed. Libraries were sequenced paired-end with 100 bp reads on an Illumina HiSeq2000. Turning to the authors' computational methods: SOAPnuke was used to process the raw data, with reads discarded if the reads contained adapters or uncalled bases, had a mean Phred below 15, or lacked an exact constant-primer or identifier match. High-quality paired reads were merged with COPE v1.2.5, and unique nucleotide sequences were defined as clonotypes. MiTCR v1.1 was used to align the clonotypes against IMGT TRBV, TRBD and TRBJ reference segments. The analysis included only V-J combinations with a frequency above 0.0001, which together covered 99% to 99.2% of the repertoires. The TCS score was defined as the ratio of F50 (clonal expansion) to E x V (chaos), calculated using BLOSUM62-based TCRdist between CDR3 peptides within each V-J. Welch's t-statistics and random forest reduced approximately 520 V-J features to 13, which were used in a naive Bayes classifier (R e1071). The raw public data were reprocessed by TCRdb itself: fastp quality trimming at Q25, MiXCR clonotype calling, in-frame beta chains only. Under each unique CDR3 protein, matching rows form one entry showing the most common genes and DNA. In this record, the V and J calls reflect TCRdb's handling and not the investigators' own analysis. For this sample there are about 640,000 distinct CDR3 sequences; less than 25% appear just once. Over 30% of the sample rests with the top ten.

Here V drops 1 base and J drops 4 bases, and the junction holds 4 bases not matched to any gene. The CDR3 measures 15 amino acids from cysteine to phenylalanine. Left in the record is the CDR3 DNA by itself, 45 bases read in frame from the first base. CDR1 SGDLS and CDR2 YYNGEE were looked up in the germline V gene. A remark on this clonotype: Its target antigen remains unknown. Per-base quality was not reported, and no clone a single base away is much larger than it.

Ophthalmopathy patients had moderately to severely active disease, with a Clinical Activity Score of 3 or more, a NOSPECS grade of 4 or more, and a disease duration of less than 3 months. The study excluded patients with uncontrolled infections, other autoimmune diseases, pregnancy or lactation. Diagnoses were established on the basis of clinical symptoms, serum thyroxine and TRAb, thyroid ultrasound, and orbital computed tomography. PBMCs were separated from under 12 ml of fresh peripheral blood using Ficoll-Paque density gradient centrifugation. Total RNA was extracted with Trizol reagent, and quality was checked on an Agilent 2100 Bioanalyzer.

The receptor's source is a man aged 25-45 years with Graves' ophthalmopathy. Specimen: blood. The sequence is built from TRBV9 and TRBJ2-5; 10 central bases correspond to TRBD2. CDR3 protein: CASSVSAGGGETQYF. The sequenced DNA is TGTGCCAGCAGCGTATCAGCGGGAGGGGGAGAGACCCAGTACTTC. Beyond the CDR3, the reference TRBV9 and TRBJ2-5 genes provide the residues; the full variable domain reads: DSGVTQTPKHLITATGQRVTLRCSPRSGDLSVYWYQQSLDQGLQFLIQYYNGEERAKGNILERFSAQQFPDLHSELNLSSLELGDSALYFCASSVSAGGGETQYFGPGTRLLVL.